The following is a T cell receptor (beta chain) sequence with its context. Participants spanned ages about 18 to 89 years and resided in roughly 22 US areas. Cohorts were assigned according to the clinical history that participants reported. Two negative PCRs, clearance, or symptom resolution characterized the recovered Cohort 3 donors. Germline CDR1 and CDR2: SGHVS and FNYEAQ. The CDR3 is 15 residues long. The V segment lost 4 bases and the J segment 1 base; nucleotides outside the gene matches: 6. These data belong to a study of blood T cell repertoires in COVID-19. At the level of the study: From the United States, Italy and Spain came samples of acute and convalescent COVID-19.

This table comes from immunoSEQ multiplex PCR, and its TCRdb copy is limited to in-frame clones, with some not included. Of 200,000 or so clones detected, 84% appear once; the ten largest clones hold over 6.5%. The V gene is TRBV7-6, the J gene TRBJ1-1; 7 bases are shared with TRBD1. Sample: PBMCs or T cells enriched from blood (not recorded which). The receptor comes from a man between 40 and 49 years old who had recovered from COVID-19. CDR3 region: CASSSQTGKNTEAFF. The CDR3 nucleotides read TGTGCCAGCAGCTCGCAGACAGGGAAGAACACTGAAGCTTTCTTT.